Sequencing of this TCR beta chain was carried out in a study of cytotoxic CD8 clonotypes in ibrutinib-treated CLL. Here immunoSEQ multiplex PCR was the method, and the copy in TCRdb shows in-frame clones only, minus some. The table has more than 200,000 clones, approximately 70% seen once. This clone is classed as medium-sized. The sample consisted of PBMCs, taken after 12 months of ibrutinib treatment. This TCR was sampled from a human donor with chronic lymphocytic leukemia.

The CDR3, as DNA: TGTGCCAGCAGCGGGCGAGGTGGAGGGGGCCTAACAGATACGCAGTATTTT. This translates into CASSGRGGGGLTDTQYF. The J gene is TRBJ2-3, the V gene TRBV21-1; TRBD1 was called by the table and not checked on the DNA. TRBV21-1 is a documented pseudogene. The CDR3 runs 17 residues.